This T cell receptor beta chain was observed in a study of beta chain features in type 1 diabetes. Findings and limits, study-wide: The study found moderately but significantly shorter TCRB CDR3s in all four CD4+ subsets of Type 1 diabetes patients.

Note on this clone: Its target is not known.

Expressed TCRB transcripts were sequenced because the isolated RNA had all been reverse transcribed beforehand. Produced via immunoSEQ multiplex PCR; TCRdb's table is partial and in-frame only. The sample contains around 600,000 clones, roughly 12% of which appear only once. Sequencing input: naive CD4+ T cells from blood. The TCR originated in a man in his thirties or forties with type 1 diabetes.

For the CDR3, the DNA is TGCAGCGAGGGGACAGGGAAAGCCTACGAGCAGTACTTC. Protein: CSEGTGKAYEQYF. The chain has TRBV29-1 and TRBJ2-7; 9 bases match TRBD1. Trimming at V came to 7 bases and at J to 2 bases, leaving 6 bases not matched to a gene. The germline V gene has CDR1 SQVTM and CDR2 ANQGSEA. The CDR3 length is 13 residues.